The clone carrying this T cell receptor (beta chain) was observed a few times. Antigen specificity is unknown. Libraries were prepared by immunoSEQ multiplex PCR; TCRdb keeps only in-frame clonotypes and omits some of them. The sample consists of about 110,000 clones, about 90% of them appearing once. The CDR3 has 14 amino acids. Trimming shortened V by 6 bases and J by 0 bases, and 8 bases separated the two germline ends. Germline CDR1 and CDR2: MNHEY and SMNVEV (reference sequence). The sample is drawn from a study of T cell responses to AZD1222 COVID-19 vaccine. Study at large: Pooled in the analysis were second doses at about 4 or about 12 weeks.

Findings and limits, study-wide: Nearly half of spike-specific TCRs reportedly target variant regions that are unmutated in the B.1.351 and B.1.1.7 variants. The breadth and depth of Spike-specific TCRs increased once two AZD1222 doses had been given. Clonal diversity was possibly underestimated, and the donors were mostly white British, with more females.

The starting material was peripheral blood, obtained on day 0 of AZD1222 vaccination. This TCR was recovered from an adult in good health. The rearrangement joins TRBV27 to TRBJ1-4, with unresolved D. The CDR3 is CASRRVATNEKLFF. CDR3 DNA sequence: TGTGCCAGCAGACGAGTTGCAACTAATGAAAAACTGTTTTTT. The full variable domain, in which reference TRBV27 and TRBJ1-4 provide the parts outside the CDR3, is EAQVTQNPRYLITVTGKKLTVTCSQNMNHEYMSWYRQDPGLGLRQIYYSMNVEVTDKGDVPEGYKVSRKEKRNFPLILESPSPNQTSLYFCASRRVATNEKLFFGSGTQLSVL.